The 20 T cell receptor beta chains presented below share a single source sample, sequenced in a study of breast tumors, draining lymph nodes, adjacent tissues. MiXCR, run by TCRdb on the multiplex PCR reads, gives a single entry per CDR3 protein. The repertoire holds over 15,000 distinct CDR3 sequences, roughly 64% seen once, with approximately 20% in the top ten. Material: tumor-adjacent breast tissue. These receptors were taken from a female donor with breast cancer. Some clones in this sample may be carry-over from other donors' samples.

This clonotype was seen many times. V gene TRBV9 combines with J gene TRBJ2-3; D uncertain. Germline CDR1 is SGDLS and CDR2 is YYNGEE. This CDR3 contains 14 residues. With 0 bases removed from V and 5 bases from J, the gap between germline ends came to 10 bases. CDR3: CASSVVGNGDTQYF. The DNA of the CDR3 is TGTGCCAGCAGCGTAGTGGGGAATGGAGATACGCAGTATTTT.

The V call is TRBV9, the J call TRBJ1-6, with D possibly TRBD1 on 6 matching bases. Trimming took off 4 bases at V and 0 bases at J, with 17 bases between the two ends. The CDR3 extends over 18 amino acids. Germline assignment: CDR1 SGDLS and CDR2 YYNGEE. The CDR3 reads CASSKAGGANSYNSPLHF. Written as DNA, the CDR3 is TGTGCCAGCAGCAAGGCGGGGGGGGCTAACTCCTATAATTCACCCCTCCACTTT.

There are many counts of this clonotype. V usage is TRBV18 and J usage is TRBJ1-5; possible D gene TRBD1, 6 bases. The ends were cut back, 1 base at V and 11 bases at J, with 12 bases in the middle. This CDR3 is 13 amino acids long. Germline V lookup: CDR1 KGHSH, CDR2 LQKENI. CDR3 region: CASSPQGGGAQHF. The CDR3 region has the DNA TGTGCCAGCTCACCACAGGGGGGAGGGGCCCAGCATTTT. Based on the CDR3 plus reference TRBV18 and TRBJ1-5, the full variable domain is NAGVMQNPRHLVRRRGQEARLRCSPMKGHSHVYWYRQLPEEGLKFMVYLQKENIIDESGMPKERFSAEFPKEGPSILRIQQVVRGDSAAYFCASSPQGGGAQHFGDGTRLSIL.

This clonotype is labeled medium-sized. V and J are TRBV7-3 and TRBJ2-1; D possibly uses TRBD1 or TRBD2 (6 bases each). Germline values: CDR1 SGHTA, CDR2 FQGTGA. V was pared by 1 base and J by 5 bases, with 18 bases between. This CDR3 has 17 amino acids. CDR3 amino acids: CASSLRAGRGQNNEQFF. For the CDR3, the DNA is TGTGCCAGCAGCTTAAGGGCGGGAAGAGGACAGAACAATGAGCAGTTCTTC.

J is TRBJ1-4 and V is TRBV20-1; possible D gene TRBD1, 5 bases. Trimming shortened V by 0 bases and J by 6 bases, and 17 bases separated the two germline ends. CDR3 length: 16 residues. Germline CDR1 is DFQATT and CDR2 is SNEGSKA (reference sequence). CDR3 residues: CSARDRYSGGDEKLFF. CDR3 in DNA: TGCAGTGCTAGAGATCGGTACAGTGGAGGGGATGAAAAACTGTTTTTT.

This clonotype was found many times. V is TRBV19 and J is TRBJ2-2; the D gene is possibly TRBD1 (6 bases). CDR3 length: 19 amino acids. Germline V gene sequence: CDR1 LNHDA, CDR2 SQIVND (reference sequence). V lost 9 bases, J lost 2 bases, and 28 bases lay in between. CDR3: CASDRGLLRLGFNTGELFF. The CDR3 coding sequence is TGTGCCAGCGATAGGGGGTTGCTGCGATTGGGGTTTAACACCGGGGAGCTGTTTTTT.

The V call is TRBV5-1, the J call TRBJ2-7, with 7 bases identical to TRBD2. Germline lookup yields CDR1 SGHRS and CDR2 YFSETQ. The CDR3 runs 17 residues. The junction had 13 bases not matched to a gene; V was cut back by 4 bases and J by 0 bases. Written as DNA, the CDR3 is TGCGCCAGCAGCCCGATGGGGGAGGGACTTTTCTCCTACGAGCAGTACTTC. This codes for CASSPMGEGLFSYEQYF.

The V call is TRBV14, the J call TRBJ2-7; D unresolved. The V gene lost 3 bases and the J gene lost 4 bases, with 4 bases spanning the gap. The V gene's germline CDR1 is SGHDN and CDR2 FVKESK. CDR3 length equals 11 residues. The DNA for the CDR3 is TGTGCCAGCAGCCAGGCTTACGAGCAGTACTTC. Residues: CASSQAYEQYF.

V and J are TRBV10-3 and TRBJ2-3; D perhaps matches TRBD2 (5 bases). Germline V CDR1 and CDR2: ENHRY, SYGVKD. The V gene lost 4 bases and the J gene lost 3 bases, with 11 bases spanning the gap. This CDR3 is built from 14 residues. The CDR3 reads CAISVGGPTDTQYF. CDR3 coding DNA: TGTGCCATCAGTGTTGGAGGACCAACAGATACGCAGTATTTT.

This chain uses TRBV7-2 with TRBJ2-7; TRBD1 might be the D (6 bases). CDR1 and CDR2 from the germline V gene are SGHTA and FQGNSA. The CDR3 contains 14 residues. Trimming cost V 6 bases and J 3 bases, with 15 bases left between them. CDR3 coding DNA: TGTGCCAGCAGGTCGCAGGGGCCCAGCTACGAGCAGTACTTC. This encodes CASRSQGPSYEQYF.

Note on this clonotype: The CDR3 does not end in the conserved phenylalanine or tryptophan, so this is likely a read error. This chain connects TRBV12-3 or TRBV12-4 to TRBJ1-2; 8 bases match TRBD1. V shed 4 bases and J 4 bases; nucleotides not matched to a gene: 8. The CDR3 runs to 15 residues. The CDR3 sequence is CASSSQTGGSYGYTY. In DNA, the CDR3 is TGTGCCAGCAGTTCCCAAACAGGGGGAAGCTATGGCTACACCTAC.

This clonotype came up many times. Being one base from a much bigger clone, this may be a read error. The chain employs TRBV6-5 and TRBJ2-1; 9 bases align to TRBD1. This CDR3 comprises 14 residues. The V gene end was trimmed by 6 bases and the J gene end by 8 bases; junction bases not matched to a gene: 8. Germline V lookup: CDR1 MNHEY, CDR2 SVGAGI. In DNA, the CDR3 is TGTGCCAGCAGCCCGGACAGGGGAAATCATGAGCAGTTCTTC. This gives the protein CASSPDRGNHEQFF.

This clonotype was seen repeatedly, ten times or more. The CDR3 coding sequence is TGCAGTGCTAGAGATGCAAGCGGGGGGGACCAAGAGACCCAGTACTTC. This codes for CSARDASGGDQETQYF. This chain links TRBV20-1 with TRBJ2-5; 10 bases agree with TRBD2. Germline trimming cut 0 bases from V and 0 bases from J; bases unmatched to any gene: 4. Germline V CDR1 and CDR2: DFQATT, SNEGSKA (reference sequence). The CDR3 loop spans 16 amino acids.

This chain links TRBV29-1 with TRBJ2-1; no firm D call. The CDR3 length is 12 residues. The V and J ends lost 2 bases and 0 bases respectively, with 2 bases between them. Germline V lookup: CDR1 SQVTM, CDR2 ANQGSEA. CDR3 DNA: TGCAGCGTTGAATACTCCTACAATGAGCAGTTCTTC. Translating it yields CSVEYSYNEQFF.

This clonotype was found many times. This rearrangement joins TRBV10-3 to TRBJ2-6; TRBD1 is a possible D gene (5 bases). The ends were cut back, 6 bases at V and 2 bases at J, with 8 bases in the middle. The CDR3 is made up of 14 amino acids. Germline V CDR1 and CDR2: ENHRY, SYGVKD. The CDR3 nucleotides read TGTGCCATCAGCCCAGGGACTGGGGCCAACGTCCTGACTTTC. Its translation: CAISPGTGANVLTF.

The CDR3 DNA is TGCAGTGCTGGCCGGGACAGGGGGCCCCTCCACTTT. It codes for CSAGRDRGPLHF. V gene TRBV20-1 combines with J gene TRBJ1-6; 11 bases are a match to TRBD1. J gave up 13 bases and V 5 bases, and 4 bases lay outside the gene matches. The germline gives CDR1 DFQATT, CDR2 SNEGSKA (reference sequence). This CDR3 spans 12 amino acids.

This clonotype ranks as large (0.1 to 1%). V is TRBV7-6 and J is TRBJ2-3; D may be TRBD1 or TRBD2 (5 bases each). The CDR3 sequence is 14 residues long. Germline V gene lookup returns CDR1 SGHVS and CDR2 FNYEAQ. V shed 2 bases and J shed 5 bases, with 11 bases lying between them. The chain's CDR3 is CASSLMGEQDTQYF. The CDR3 nucleotides read TGTGCCAGCAGCTTAATGGGGGAACAAGATACGCAGTATTTT.

On this clonotype itself: One junction end disagrees with the germline gene, perhaps due to a read error. The gene calls are TRBV20-1 and TRBJ2-7, with D possibly matching TRBD2 (6 bases). The CDR3 sequence is 12 residues long. CDR1 is DFQATT and CDR2 is SNEGSKA in the germline V gene (reference sequence). CDR3 DNA sequence: TGCAGTGCGCCGGCGGGGCTCTACGAGCCGTACTTC. Encoded protein: CSAPAGLYEPYF.

On this clonotype itself: The DNA is left out, because the CDR3 cannot be placed on it with certainty; the CDR3 is given as TCRdb lists it. The chain joins TRBV7-3 to TRBJ2-7; the table gives TRBD1 as D, unverified against the DNA. Germline CDR1 SGHTA, CDR2 FQGTGA. Both ends counted, the CDR3 spans 20 residues. CDR3 residues: CASSFYICSARDRSNYEQYV.

This clonotype has more than one count but fewer than ten. The chain recombines TRBV7-9 with TRBJ1-2; D is uncertain. This CDR3 is 14 amino acids long. The V end was cut by 1 base, the J end by 1 base, with 7 bases between. The V gene's germline CDR1 is SEHNR and CDR2 FQNEAQ (reference sequence). DNA for the CDR3: TGTGCCAGCAGCTTAGGTAACAGTAACTATGGCTACACCTTC. Translated, it gives CASSLGNSNYGYTF.